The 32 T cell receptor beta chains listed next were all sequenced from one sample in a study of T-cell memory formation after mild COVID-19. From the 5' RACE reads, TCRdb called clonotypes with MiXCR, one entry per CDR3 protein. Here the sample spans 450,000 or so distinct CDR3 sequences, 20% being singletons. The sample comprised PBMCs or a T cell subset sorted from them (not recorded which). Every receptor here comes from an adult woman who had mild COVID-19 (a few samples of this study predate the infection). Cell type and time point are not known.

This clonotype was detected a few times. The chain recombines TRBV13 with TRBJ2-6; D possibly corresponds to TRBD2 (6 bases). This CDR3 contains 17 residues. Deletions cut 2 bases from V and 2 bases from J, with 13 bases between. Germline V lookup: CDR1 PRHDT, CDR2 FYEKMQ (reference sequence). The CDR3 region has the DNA TGTGCCAGCAGCTTACGGGGGAAACTGACTGGGGCCAACGTCCTGACTTTC. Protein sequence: CASSLRGKLTGANVLTF. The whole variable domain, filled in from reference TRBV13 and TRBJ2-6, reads AAGVIQSPRHLIKEKRETATLKCYPIPRHDTVYWYQQGPGQDPQFLISFYEKMQSDKGSIPDRFSAQQFSDYHSELNMSSLELGDSALYFCASSLRGKLTGANVLTFGAGSRLTVL.

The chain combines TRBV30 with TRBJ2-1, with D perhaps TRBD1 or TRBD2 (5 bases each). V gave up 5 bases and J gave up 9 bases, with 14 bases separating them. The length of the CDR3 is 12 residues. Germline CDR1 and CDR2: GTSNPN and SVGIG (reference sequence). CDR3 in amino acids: CAWEPGPAEQFF. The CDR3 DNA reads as TGTGCCTGGGAACCGGGACCAGCTGAGCAGTTCTTC.

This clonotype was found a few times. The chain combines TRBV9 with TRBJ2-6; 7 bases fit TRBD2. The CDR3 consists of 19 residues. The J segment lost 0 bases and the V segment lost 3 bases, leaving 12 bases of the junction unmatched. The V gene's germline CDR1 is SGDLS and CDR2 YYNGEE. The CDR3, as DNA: TGTGCCAGCAGCGATGGGGGGGGACTTTCAGCCTCTGGGGCCAACGTCCTGACTTTC. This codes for CASSDGGGLSASGANVLTF.

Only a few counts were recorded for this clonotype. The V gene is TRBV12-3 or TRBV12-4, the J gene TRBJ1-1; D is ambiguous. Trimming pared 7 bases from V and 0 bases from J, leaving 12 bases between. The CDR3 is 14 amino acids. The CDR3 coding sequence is TGTGCCAGCACGGAAGGACTGCTGAACACTGAAGCTTTCTTT. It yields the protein CASTEGLLNTEAFF.

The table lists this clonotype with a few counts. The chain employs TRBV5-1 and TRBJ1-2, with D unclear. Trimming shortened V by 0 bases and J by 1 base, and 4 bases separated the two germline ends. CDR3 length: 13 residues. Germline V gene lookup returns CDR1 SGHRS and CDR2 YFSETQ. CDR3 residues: CASSLDNNYGYTF. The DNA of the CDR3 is TGCGCCAGCAGCTTGGACAATAACTATGGCTACACCTTC. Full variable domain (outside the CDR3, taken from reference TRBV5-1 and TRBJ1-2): KAGVTQTPRYLIKTRGQQVTLSCSPISGHRSVSWYQQTPGQGLQFLFEYFSETQRNKGNFPGRFSGRQFSNSRSEMNVSTLELGDSALYLCASSLDNNYGYTFGSGTRLTVV.

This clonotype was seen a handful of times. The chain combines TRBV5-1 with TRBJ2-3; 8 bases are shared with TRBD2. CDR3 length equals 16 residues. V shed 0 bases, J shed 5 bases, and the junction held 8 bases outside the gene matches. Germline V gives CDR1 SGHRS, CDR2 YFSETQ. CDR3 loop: CASSLASGGIEDTQYF. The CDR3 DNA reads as TGCGCCAGCAGCTTGGCAAGCGGGGGTATTGAAGATACGCAGTATTTT.

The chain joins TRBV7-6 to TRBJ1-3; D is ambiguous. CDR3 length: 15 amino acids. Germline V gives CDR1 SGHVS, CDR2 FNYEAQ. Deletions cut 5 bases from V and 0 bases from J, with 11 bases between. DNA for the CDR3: TGTGCCAGCAGCGGGAGGTCCATCTCTGGAAACACCATATATTTT. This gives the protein CASSGRSISGNTIYF.

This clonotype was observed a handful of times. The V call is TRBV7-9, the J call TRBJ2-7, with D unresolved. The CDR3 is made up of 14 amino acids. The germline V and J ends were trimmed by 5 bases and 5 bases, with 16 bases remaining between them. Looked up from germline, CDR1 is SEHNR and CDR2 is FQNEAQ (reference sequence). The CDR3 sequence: CASSRLLGPDEQYF. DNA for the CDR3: TGTGCCAGCAGCCGCCTCCTGGGCCCCGACGAGCAGTACTTC.

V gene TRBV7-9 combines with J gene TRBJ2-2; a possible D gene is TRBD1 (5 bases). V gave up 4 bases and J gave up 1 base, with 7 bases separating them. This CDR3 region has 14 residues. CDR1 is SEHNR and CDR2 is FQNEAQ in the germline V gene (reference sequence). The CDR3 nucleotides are TGTGCCAGCAGCTGGACACAGAACACCGGGGAGCTGTTTTTT. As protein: CASSWTQNTGELFF.

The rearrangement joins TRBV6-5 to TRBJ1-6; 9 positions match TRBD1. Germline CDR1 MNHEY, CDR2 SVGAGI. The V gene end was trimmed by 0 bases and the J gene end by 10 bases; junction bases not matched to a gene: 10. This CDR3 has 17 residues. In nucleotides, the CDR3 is TGTGCCAGCAGTTACTCGTGGGGACAGGGTACAGACTCACCCCTCCACTTT. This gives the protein CASSYSWGQGTDSPLHF.

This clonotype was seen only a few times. The CDR3 nucleotides read TGTGCCAGCAGCTTCGGACAACGGGGATCTGAAGCTTTCTTT. Protein: CASSFGQRGSEAFF. This sequence joins TRBV11-2 and TRBJ1-1; D is perhaps TRBD1 (5 bases). The CDR3 length is 14 residues. V dropped 3 bases and J dropped 6 bases, with 14 bases sitting between them. Germline V gives CDR1 SGHAT, CDR2 FQNNGV.

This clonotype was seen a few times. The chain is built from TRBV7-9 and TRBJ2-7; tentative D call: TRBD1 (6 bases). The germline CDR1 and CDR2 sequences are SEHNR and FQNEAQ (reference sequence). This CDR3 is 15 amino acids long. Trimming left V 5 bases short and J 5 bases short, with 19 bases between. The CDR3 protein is CASSLGGQDLNEQYF. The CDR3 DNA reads TGTGCCAGCAGCCTAGGGGGACAAGACCTAAACGAGCAGTACTTC.

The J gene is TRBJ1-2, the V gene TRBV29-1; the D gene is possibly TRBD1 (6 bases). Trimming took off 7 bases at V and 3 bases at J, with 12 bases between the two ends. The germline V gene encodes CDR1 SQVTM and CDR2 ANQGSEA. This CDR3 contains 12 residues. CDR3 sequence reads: CSGVTGYYGYTF. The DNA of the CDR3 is TGCAGCGGCGTTACAGGGTACTATGGCTACACCTTC.

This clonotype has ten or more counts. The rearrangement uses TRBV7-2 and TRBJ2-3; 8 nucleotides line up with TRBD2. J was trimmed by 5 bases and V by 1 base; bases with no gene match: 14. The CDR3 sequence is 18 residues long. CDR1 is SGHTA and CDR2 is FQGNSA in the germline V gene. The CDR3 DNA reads TGTGCCAGCAGCTTAGTTCAGATTGGAGCGGGAGTGGAAGATACGCAGTATTTT. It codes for CASSLVQIGAGVEDTQYF.

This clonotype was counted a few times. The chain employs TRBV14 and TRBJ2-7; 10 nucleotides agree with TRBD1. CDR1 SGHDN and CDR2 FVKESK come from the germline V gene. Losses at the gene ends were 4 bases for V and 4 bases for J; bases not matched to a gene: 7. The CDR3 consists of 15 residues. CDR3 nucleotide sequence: TGTGCCAGCAGCCCTCGGGACAGGGGTTTATACGAGCAGTACTTC. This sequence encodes CASSPRDRGLYEQYF.

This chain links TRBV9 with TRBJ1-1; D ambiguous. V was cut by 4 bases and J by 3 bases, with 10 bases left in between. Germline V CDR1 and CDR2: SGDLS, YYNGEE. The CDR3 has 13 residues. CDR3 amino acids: CASSSDLDTEAFF. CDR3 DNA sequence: TGTGCCAGCAGCTCTGACCTGGACACTGAAGCTTTCTTT.

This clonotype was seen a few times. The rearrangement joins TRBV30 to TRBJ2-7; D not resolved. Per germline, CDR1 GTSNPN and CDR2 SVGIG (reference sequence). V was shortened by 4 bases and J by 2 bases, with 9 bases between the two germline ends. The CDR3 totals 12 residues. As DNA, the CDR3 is TGTGCCTGGACAGACGTGACCTACGAGCAGTACTTC. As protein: CAWTDVTYEQYF.

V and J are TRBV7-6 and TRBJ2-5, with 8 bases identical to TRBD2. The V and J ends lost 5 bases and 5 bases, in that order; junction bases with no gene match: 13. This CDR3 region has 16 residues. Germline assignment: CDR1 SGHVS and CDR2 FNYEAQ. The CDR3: CASSPHSGDGAETQYF. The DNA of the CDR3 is TGTGCCAGCAGCCCCCATAGCGGGGACGGGGCGGAGACCCAGTACTTC. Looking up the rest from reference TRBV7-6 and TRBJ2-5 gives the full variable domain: GAGVSQSPRYKVTKRGQDVALRCDPISGHVSLYWYRQALGQGPEFLTYFNYEAQQDKSGLPNDRFSAERPEGSISTLTIQRTEQRDSAMYRCASSPHSGDGAETQYFGPGTRLLVL.

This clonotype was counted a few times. The CDR3, as DNA: TGTGCCAGCAGCGCGACACTAGCGTACAACAATGAGCAGTTCTTC. Protein: CASSATLAYNNEQFF. The gene calls are TRBV9 and TRBJ2-1, with TRBD2 identical over 7 bases. V gave up 3 bases and J gave up 5 bases; unmatched junction bases: 8. The germline CDR1 and CDR2 sequences are SGDLS and YYNGEE. CDR3 length equals 15 residues.

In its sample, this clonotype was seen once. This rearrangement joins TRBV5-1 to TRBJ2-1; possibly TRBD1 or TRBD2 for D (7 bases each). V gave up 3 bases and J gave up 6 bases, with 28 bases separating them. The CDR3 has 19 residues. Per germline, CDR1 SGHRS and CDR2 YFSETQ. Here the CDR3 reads CASSSVGGSGTVGSNEQFF. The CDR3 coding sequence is TGCGCCAGCAGCTCAGTGGGGGGGTCCGGGACAGTTGGGTCCAATGAGCAGTTCTTC. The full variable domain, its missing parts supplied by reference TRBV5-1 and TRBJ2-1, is KAGVTQTPRYLIKTRGQQVTLSCSPISGHRSVSWYQQTPGQGLQFLFEYFSETQRNKGNFPGRFSGRQFSNSRSEMNVSTLELGDSALYLCASSSVGGSGTVGSNEQFFGPGTRLTVL.

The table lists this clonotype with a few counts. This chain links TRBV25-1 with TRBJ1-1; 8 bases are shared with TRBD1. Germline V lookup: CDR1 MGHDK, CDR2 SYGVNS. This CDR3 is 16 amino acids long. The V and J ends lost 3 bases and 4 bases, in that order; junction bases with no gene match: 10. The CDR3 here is CASSDRGRGRGTEAFF. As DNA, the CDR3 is TGTGCCAGCAGTGACCGAGGCAGGGGGCGCGGCACTGAAGCTTTCTTT.

CDR3 DNA: TGCAGTGTAGAAGACGTAGCGAACTCCTACGAGCAGTACTTC. Residues: CSVEDVANSYEQYF. J is TRBJ2-7 and V is TRBV20-1, with D perhaps matching TRBD2 (5 bases). Germline lookup yields CDR1 DFQATT and CDR2 SNEGSKA (reference sequence). V shed 7 bases and J shed 0 bases, with 16 bases lying between them. The CDR3 has 14 residues.

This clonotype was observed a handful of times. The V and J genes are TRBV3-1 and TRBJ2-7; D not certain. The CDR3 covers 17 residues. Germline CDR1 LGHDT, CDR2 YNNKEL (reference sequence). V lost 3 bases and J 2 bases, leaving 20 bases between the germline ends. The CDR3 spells CASSHEHTTLRAYEQYF. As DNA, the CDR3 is TGTGCCAGCAGCCACGAACATACGACCCTGCGTGCCTACGAGCAGTACTTC.

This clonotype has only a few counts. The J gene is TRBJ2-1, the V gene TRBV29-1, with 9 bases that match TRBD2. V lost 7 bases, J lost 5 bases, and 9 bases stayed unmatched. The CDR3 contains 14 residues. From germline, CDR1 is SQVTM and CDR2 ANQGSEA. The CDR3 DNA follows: TGCAGCGCGACGGGACTAGCCGGTAACAATGAGCAGTTCTTC. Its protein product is CSATGLAGNNEQFF.

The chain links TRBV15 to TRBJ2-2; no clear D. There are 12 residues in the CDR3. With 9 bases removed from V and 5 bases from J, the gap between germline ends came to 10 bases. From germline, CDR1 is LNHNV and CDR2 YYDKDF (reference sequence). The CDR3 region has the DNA TGTGCCACGGATAAAGGGACCGGGGAGCTGTTTTTT. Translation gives CATDKGTGELFF.

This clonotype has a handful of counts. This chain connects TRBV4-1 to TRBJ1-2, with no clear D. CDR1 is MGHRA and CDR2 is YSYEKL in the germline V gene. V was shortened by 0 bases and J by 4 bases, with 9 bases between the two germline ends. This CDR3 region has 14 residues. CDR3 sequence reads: CASSQDLRVYGYTF. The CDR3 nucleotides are TGCGCCAGCAGCCAAGATTTACGGGTCTATGGCTACACCTTC.

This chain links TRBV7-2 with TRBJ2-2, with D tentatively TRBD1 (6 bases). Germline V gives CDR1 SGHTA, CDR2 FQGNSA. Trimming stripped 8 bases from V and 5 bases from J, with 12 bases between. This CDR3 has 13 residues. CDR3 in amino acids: CASATRGTGELFF. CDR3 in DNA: TGTGCCAGCGCGACAAGGGGGACCGGGGAGCTGTTTTTT.

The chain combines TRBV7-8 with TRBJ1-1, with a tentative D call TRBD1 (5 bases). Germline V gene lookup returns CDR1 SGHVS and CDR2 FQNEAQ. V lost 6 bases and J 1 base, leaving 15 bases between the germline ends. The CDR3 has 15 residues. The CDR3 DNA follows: TGTGCCAGCAGACCGCAGGGTACTTGGAACACTGAAGCTTTCTTT. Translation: CASRPQGTWNTEAFF.

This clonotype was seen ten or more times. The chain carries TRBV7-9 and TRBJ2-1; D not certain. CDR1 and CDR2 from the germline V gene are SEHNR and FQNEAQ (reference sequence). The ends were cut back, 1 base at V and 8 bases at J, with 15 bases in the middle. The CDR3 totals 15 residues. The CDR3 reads CASSLELNLEDEQFF. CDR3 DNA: TGTGCCAGCAGCTTAGAACTGAACCTAGAGGATGAGCAGTTCTTC.

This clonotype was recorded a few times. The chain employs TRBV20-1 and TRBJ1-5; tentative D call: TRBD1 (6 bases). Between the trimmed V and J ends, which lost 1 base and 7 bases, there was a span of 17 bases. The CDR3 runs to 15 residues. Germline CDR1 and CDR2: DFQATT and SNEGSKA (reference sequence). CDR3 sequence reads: CSARAPGTYYQPQHF. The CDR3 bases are TGCAGTGCTAGAGCTCCGGGGACATATTACCAGCCCCAGCATTTT.

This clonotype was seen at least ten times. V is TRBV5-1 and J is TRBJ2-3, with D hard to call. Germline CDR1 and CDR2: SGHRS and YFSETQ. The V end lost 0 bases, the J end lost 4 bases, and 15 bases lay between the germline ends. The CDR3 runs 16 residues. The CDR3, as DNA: TGCGCCAGCAGCTTGGCCGGATTAGTTGGCGCAGATACGCAGTATTTT. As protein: CASSLAGLVGADTQYF.

The CDR3: CASSLTSGYTNTGELFF. The CDR3 nucleotides are TGTGCCAGCAGCCTTACTAGCGGGTATACAAACACCGGGGAGCTGTTTTTT. The V call is TRBV7-2, the J call TRBJ2-2, with 9 bases matching TRBD2. Per germline, CDR1 SGHTA and CDR2 FQGNSA. The CDR3 runs 17 residues. V shed 5 bases, J shed 2 bases, and the junction held 9 bases outside the gene matches.